The 20 T cell receptor beta chains reported below all come from one sample, sequenced in a study of immune characterization of retroperitoneal liposarcoma. TCRdb reprocessed the PCR reads via MiXCR and lists one record per CDR3 protein. This sample carries 9,000 to 10,000 distinct CDR3 sequences, 28% of them seen once, and the ten largest clones take about 8.2%. The sample taken for sequencing was tumor tissue. The receptors originated from a male donor with retroperitoneal liposarcoma.

The V call is TRBV6-1, the J call TRBJ2-1, with D unresolved. CDR3 size: 12 residues. Germline CDR1 MNHNS, CDR2 SASEGT. The germline V and J ends were trimmed by 5 bases and 9 bases, with 11 bases remaining between them. The CDR3 spells CASSSSQREQFF. DNA for the CDR3: TGTGCCAGCAGTTCATCCCAGCGTGAGCAGTTCTTC.

Remarks on this clonotype: Since a much larger clone is just one base distant, this may be a read error. The CDR3 does not end in the conserved phenylalanine or tryptophan, so this is likely a read error. This chain connects TRBV7-2 to TRBJ2-1; D not certain. The germline V gene has CDR1 SGHTA and CDR2 FQGNSA. V gave up 1 base and J gave up 10 bases, with 8 bases separating them. The CDR3 is 12 residues long. CDR3 amino acids: CASSLEGSEQFC. In DNA form, the CDR3 reads TGTGCCAGCAGCTTAGAAGGAAGCGAGCAGTTCTGC.

This clonotype was counted a few times. This chain joins TRBV5-3 and TRBJ2-1; D is ambiguous. TRBV5-3 counts as an open reading frame of uncertain function. The CDR3 contains 15 residues. V shed 2 bases and J shed 4 bases, with 13 bases lying between them. This CDR3 reads CARSFFGSGYNEQFF. The CDR3 DNA reads as TGTGCCAGAAGCTTTTTCGGATCCGGGTACAATGAGCAGTTCTTC.

In this sample, this clonotype turned up a few times. The chain carries TRBV6-1 and TRBJ2-2; D is undetermined. The CDR3 runs 15 residues. With 5 bases removed from V and 7 bases from J, the gap between germline ends came to 17 bases. CDR1 is MNHNS, CDR2 SASEGT, per germline. The DNA for the CDR3 is TGTGCCAGCAGTCTTCGCCAAAAAGGTGGCGGGGAGCTGTTTTTT. It yields the protein CASSLRQKGGGELFF.

The chain couples TRBV10-3 to TRBJ1-2; D is uncertain. The CDR3 totals 12 residues. Germline CDR1 ENHRY, CDR2 SYGVKD. The V end lost 3 bases, the J end lost 2 bases, and 4 bases lay between the germline ends. The chain's CDR3 is CAISDRNYGYTF. Here the CDR3 DNA reads TGTGCCATCAGTGACAGAAACTATGGCTACACCTTC.

J is TRBJ1-1 and V is TRBV6-1; D remains ambiguous. V lost 2 bases, J lost 4 bases, and 11 bases lay in between. The germline gives CDR1 MNHNS, CDR2 SASEGT. The CDR3 length is 14 residues. The chain's CDR3 is CASSEWTERTEAFF. The CDR3 DNA sequence: TGTGCCAGCAGTGAATGGACGGAGCGCACTGAAGCTTTCTTT.

This clonotype is medium-sized within its sample. The chain links TRBV11-3 to TRBJ2-1; no clear D gene. The tail of the sequence fits TRBJ2-7 better, so the J call may be wrong. The CDR3 spans 11 residues. CDR1 is SGHNT, CDR2 YENEEA, per germline. CDR3 nucleotide sequence: TGTGCCAGCAGCTTAACCCATGAGCAGTACTTC. Amino acids: CASSLTHEQYF.

This clonotype is classed as medium-sized. V usage is TRBV7-2 and J usage is TRBJ2-3; 7 bases line up with TRBD2. Germline CDR1 reads SGHTA; CDR2 reads FQGNSA. The V and J ends lost 3 bases and 0 bases, in that order; junction bases with no gene match: 9. The CDR3 contains 17 residues. CDR3 nucleotide sequence: TGTGCCAGCAGCTTTCCACGAAGCGGGACCAGCACAGATACGCAGTATTTT. Protein sequence: CASSFPRSGTSTDTQYF.

Judged by abundance, this clonotype is medium-sized. The chain is built from TRBV11-3 and TRBJ2-1, with D uncertain. Deletions cut 5 bases from V and 7 bases from J, with 12 bases between. Germline-derived CDR1 and CDR2 are SGHNT and YENEEA. The CDR3 covers 13 residues. The CDR3 DNA follows: TGTGCCAGCAGCCCAACTGTCAGGAATGAGCAGTTCTTC. This encodes CASSPTVRNEQFF.

This clonotype has more than one count but fewer than ten. The chain has TRBV6-1 and TRBJ1-1; D may be TRBD1 (5 bases). CDR1 and CDR2 (germline): MNHNS, SASEGT. The CDR3 length is 14 residues. Trimming left V 3 bases short and J 1 base short, with 9 bases between. The CDR3: CASSDKGRNTEAFF. The CDR3 DNA reads TGTGCCAGCAGTGATAAGGGGCGGAACACTGAAGCTTTCTTT.

The CDR3 spells CASTPGTGRLGYTF. The CDR3 coding sequence is TGTGCCAGCACCCCGGGGACAGGGCGTTTAGGCTACACCTTC. V usage is TRBV7-8 and J usage is TRBJ1-2, with TRBD1 identical over 9 bases. Germline CDR1 and CDR2: SGHVS and FQNEAQ. V lost 7 bases, J lost 8 bases, and 11 bases stayed unmatched. The CDR3 runs 14 residues.

The J gene is TRBJ2-1, the V gene TRBV7-2; tentative D call: TRBD1 (6 bases). Per the germline V gene, CDR1 is SGHTA and CDR2 is FQGNSA. V was trimmed by 5 bases and J by 10 bases, leaving 21 bases between them. This CDR3 contains 15 residues. The CDR3 here is CASSRSRDTPYEQFF. The CDR3 coding sequence is TGTGCCAGCAGCCGAAGCCGGGACACTCCCTACGAGCAGTTCTTC.

This chain links TRBV27 with TRBJ2-1, with 10 nucleotides matching TRBD1. In germline, CDR1 is MNHEY, CDR2 SMNVEV (reference sequence). After removal of 5 bases from V and 10 bases from J, the junction contained 11 bases not matched to a gene. CDR3 length equals 15 residues. Here the CDR3 reads CASSLRRDRGYEQFF. The CDR3 DNA follows: TGTGCCAGCAGTCTAAGACGGGACAGGGGCTACGAGCAGTTCTTC.

This clonotype was recorded many times. The chain combines TRBV6-1 with TRBJ2-5; 7 nucleotides agree with TRBD1. Trimming took 7 bases from V and 3 from J; bases not matched to a gene: 14. Germline V gene data show CDR1 as MNHNS and CDR2 as SASEGT. This CDR3 has 16 residues. The CDR3 region is CASTQPEETGKETQYF. The CDR3 DNA reads as TGTGCCAGCACCCAACCCGAAGAGACAGGGAAAGAGACCCAGTACTTC.

Note on this clonotype: The CDR3 carries no conserved terminal phenylalanine or tryptophan, so it likely arises from a read error. The rearrangement joins TRBV11-2 to TRBJ2-1; TRBD2 matches at 8 bases. The DNA end is more similar to TRBJ2-5, so the J call may be wrong. Germline loops: CDR1 SGHAT, CDR2 FQNNGV. This CDR3 contains 15 residues. CDR3 in DNA: TGTGCCAGCAGCTTATTGGGCGGGAGGCAGGAGACCCAGTACTTA. Protein: CASSLLGGRQETQYL.

In this sample, this clonotype turned up many times. The V gene is TRBV7-6, the J gene TRBJ2-1; D is perhaps TRBD1 or TRBD2 (5 bases each). The DNA matches TRBJ2-7 better at its end, which makes the J call doubtful. The CDR3 is made up of 16 amino acids. Germline-derived CDR1 and CDR2 are SGHVS and FNYEAQ. The CDR3 region has the DNA TGTGCCAGCAGCTTAGTCCCCGGGGCACACTACAATGAGCAGTACTTC. As protein: CASSLVPGAHYNEQYF.

The chain's CDR3 is CASSQRTEAFF. In DNA, the CDR3 is TGCGCCAGCAGCCAAAGAACTGAAGCTTTCTTT. The chain links TRBV4-3 to TRBJ1-1, with unresolved D. CDR3 length: 11 residues. Germline CDR1 is LGHNA and CDR2 is YSLEER. The V gene lost 2 bases and the J gene lost 5 bases, with 3 bases spanning the gap.

This clonotype is deemed large (0.1 to 1%). The chain has TRBV7-2 and TRBJ2-1; 7 nucleotides line up with TRBD2. The J call may be faulty, since TRBJ2-7 better matches the DNA end. CDR1 is SGHTA, CDR2 FQGNSA, per germline. The CDR3 is made up of 13 amino acids. CDR3 DNA sequence: TGTGCCAGCAGCGAAGGAGGGGACTATCAGCAGTACTTC. This sequence encodes CASSEGGDYQQYF.

J is TRBJ2-5 and V is TRBV6-6; 7 bases fit TRBD2. The germline V gene has CDR1 MNHNY and CDR2 SVGAGI (reference sequence). The junction had 14 bases not matched to a gene; V was cut back by 8 bases and J by 11 bases. The CDR3 is 13 amino acids. The CDR3 protein is CASQLARYNEQYF. The CDR3 nucleotides are TGTGCCAGCCAACTAGCGCGGTACAATGAGCAGTACTTC.

This clonotype came up a few times. The rearrangement joins TRBV11-3 to TRBJ2-2, with 12 positions matching TRBD2. The CDR3 runs to 19 residues. Germline trimming cut 5 bases from V and 3 bases from J; bases unmatched to any gene: 13. Germline lookup yields CDR1 SGHNT and CDR2 YENEEA. This CDR3 is CASSPQQTSGGGDTGELFF. DNA of the CDR3: TGTGCCAGCAGCCCTCAGCAGACTAGCGGGGGAGGGGACACCGGGGAGCTGTTTTTT.